Below are 31 T cell receptor beta chains sequenced from a single sample in a study of T cell responses to AZD1222 COVID-19 vaccine. Repertoires were generated with immunoSEQ multiplex PCR, while TCRdb's copy carries only in-frame clones and drops some. The repertoire holds some 140,000 clones, around 90% seen once, with 2.5% to 3% in the top ten. Sequenced material: peripheral blood, taken on day 0 of AZD1222 vaccination. These receptors all stem from an adult in good health.

The chain is built from TRBV2 and TRBJ2-3; TRBD2 aligns across 11 bases. Germline V gene data show CDR1 as SNHLY and CDR2 as FYNNEI. This CDR3 contains 15 residues. V lost 6 bases, J lost 4 bases, and 6 bases stayed unmatched. The CDR3 DNA sequence: TGTGCCAGCAGAAACCTAGCGGGGGGTGCAGATACGCAGTATTTT. Encoded protein: CASRNLAGGADTQYF.

This clone was observed a single time. The same CDR3 arises from other DNA sequences in this sample as well. V and J are TRBV3-1 (or the pseudogene TRBV3-2) and TRBJ1-2, with D possibly TRBD1 on 6 matching bases. Deletions cut 0 bases from V and 8 bases from J, with 13 bases between. Germline-derived CDR1 and CDR2 are LGHDT and YNNKEL (reference sequence). The CDR3 totals 14 residues. DNA of the CDR3: TGTGCCAGCAGCCAAGACAGCGGGGGCAGGGGCTACACCTTC. Encoded protein: CASSQDSGGRGYTF.

The chain couples TRBV18 to TRBJ1-1; 8 bases are a match to TRBD1. The CDR3 runs 16 residues. Looked up from germline, CDR1 is KGHSH and CDR2 is LQKENI. J was trimmed by 4 bases and V by 4 bases; bases with no gene match: 11. The CDR3 region has the DNA TGTGCCAGCTCACTTTCGAGACAGGGGTTGGGCACTGAAGCTTTCTTT. Amino acid sequence: CASSLSRQGLGTEAFF. Variable domain in full (rest from reference TRBV18 and TRBJ1-1): NAGVMQNPRHLVRRRGQEARLRCSPMKGHSHVYWYRQLPEEGLKFMVYLQKENIIDESGMPKERFSAEFPKEGPSILRIQQVVRGDSAAYFCASSLSRQGLGTEAFFGQGTRLTVV.

The chain links TRBV19 to TRBJ2-7; D is ambiguous. The CDR3 loop spans 13 amino acids. V gave up 3 bases and J gave up 2 bases, with 8 bases separating them. The germline gives CDR1 LNHDA, CDR2 SQIVND (reference sequence). CDR3 amino acids: CASSMQVAYEQYF. The CDR3 DNA is TGTGCCAGTAGTATGCAGGTAGCCTACGAGCAGTACTTC. The complete variable domain, with remaining parts taken from reference TRBV19 and TRBJ2-7, reads DGGITQSPKYLFRKEGQNVTLSCEQNLNHDAMYWYRQDPGQGLRLIYYSQIVNDFQKGDIAEGYSVSREKKESFPLTVTSAQKNPTAFYLCASSMQVAYEQYFGPGTRLTVT.

The chain uses TRBV2 and TRBJ1-3; TRBD1 might be the D (5 bases). The V gene lost 4 bases and the J gene lost 4 bases, with 11 bases spanning the gap. In germline, CDR1 is SNHLY, CDR2 FYNNEI. This CDR3 has 14 amino acids. The CDR3 coding sequence is TGTGCCAGCAGTGCGGGGGTTGGGGGAAACACCATATATTTT. Translating it yields CASSAGVGGNTIYF.

The chain combines TRBV30 with TRBJ1-2; 9 nucleotides agree with TRBD1. The CDR3 covers 14 residues. Per germline, CDR1 GTSNPN and CDR2 SVGIG (reference sequence). J was trimmed by 10 bases and V by 2 bases; bases with no gene match: 11. CDR3 nucleotides: TGTGCCTGGAGTATAAACCCGGGACAGGGCCCCTACACCTTC. This encodes CAWSINPGQGPYTF. Full variable domain (missing parts from reference TRBV30 and TRBJ1-2): SQTIHQWPATLVQPVGSPLSLECTVEGTSNPNLYWYRQAAGRGLQLLFYSVGIGQISSEVPQNLSASRPQDRQFILSSKKLLLSDSGFYLCAWSINPGQGPYTFGSGTRLTVV.

This sequence joins TRBV6-5 and TRBJ1-6, with D tentatively TRBD1 (5 bases). Looked up from germline, CDR1 is MNHEY and CDR2 is SVGAGI. This CDR3 spans 15 amino acids. V dropped 5 bases and J dropped 7 bases, with 15 bases sitting between them. The CDR3 spells CASSNLGEGNSPLHF. As DNA, the CDR3 is TGTGCCAGCAGTAACCTAGGGGAGGGGAATTCACCCCTCCACTTT.

CDR3 sequence reads: CASSFQGVSGELFF. In DNA form, the CDR3 reads TGCGCCAGCAGCTTTCAGGGTGTCTCCGGGGAGCTGTTTTTT. The rearrangement uses TRBV5-1 and TRBJ2-2; D may be TRBD1 (5 bases). Germline loops: CDR1 SGHRS, CDR2 YFSETQ. The V gene lost 2 bases and the J gene lost 6 bases, with 11 bases spanning the gap. The CDR3 spans 14 residues.

This chain connects TRBV25-1 to TRBJ2-1; perhaps TRBD2 as D (6 bases). CDR1 is MGHDK and CDR2 is SYGVNS in the germline V gene. CDR3 length equals 17 residues. Trimming took 2 bases from V and 4 from J, leaving 18 bases between them. CDR3 loop: CASSEGIPGLSYNEQFF. The CDR3 DNA is TGTGCCAGCAGTGAAGGCATACCGGGACTTAGTTACAATGAGCAGTTCTTC.

The chain uses TRBV5-5 and TRBJ1-1; D perhaps matches TRBD1 (5 bases). The CDR3 has 11 residues. The ends were cut back, 2 bases at V and 8 bases at J, with 7 bases in the middle. The V gene's germline CDR1 is SGHKS and CDR2 YYEKEE (reference sequence). This CDR3 reads CASSLDSEAFF. The CDR3 region has the DNA TGTGCCAGCAGCTTAGACAGCGAAGCTTTCTTT.

The gene calls are TRBV4-2 and TRBJ2-7, with D possibly matching TRBD2 (5 bases). With 0 bases removed from V and 7 bases from J, the gap between germline ends came to 10 bases. The germline gives CDR1 LGHNA, CDR2 YNFKEQ. This CDR3 has 13 residues. CDR3 nucleotides: TGTGCCAGCAGCCAAGACAGACCGGGGGAGCAGTACTTC. It encodes CASSQDRPGEQYF.

In its sample, this clone was seen once. The V and J genes are TRBV7-9 and TRBJ1-4; D gene unclear. The CDR3 has 13 amino acids. Trimming removed 5 bases from V and 4 bases from J, with 8 bases in between. The V gene's germline CDR1 is SEHNR and CDR2 FQNEAQ (reference sequence). CDR3 sequence: CASSPQSNEKLFF. CDR3 bases: TGTGCCAGCAGCCCTCAAAGTAATGAAAAACTGTTTTTT.

The chain is built from TRBV24-1 and TRBJ1-5; D gene unclear. V was pared by 4 bases and J by 1 base, with 4 bases between. This CDR3 has 13 amino acids. The V gene's germline CDR1 is KGHDR and CDR2 SFDVKD. The CDR3 here is CATSERSNQPQHF. CDR3 in DNA: TGTGCCACCAGTGAGAGGAGCAATCAGCCCCAGCATTTT.

V usage is TRBV28 and J usage is TRBJ1-3; weak D call: TRBD1 (6 bases). Deletions cut 6 bases from V and 0 bases from J, with 9 bases between. The CDR3 has 14 residues. Germline assignment: CDR1 MDHEN and CDR2 SYDVKM. The CDR3 reads CASSKTGSGNTIYF. The CDR3 region has the DNA TGTGCCAGCAGCAAGACAGGCTCTGGAAACACCATATATTTT.

V is TRBV5-4 and J is TRBJ1-3, with unresolved D. V was shortened by 2 bases and J by 1 base, with 13 bases between the two germline ends. The CDR3 covers 16 residues. Germline V CDR1 and CDR2: SGHNT, YYREEE (reference sequence). The CDR3 DNA reads TGTGCCAGCAGCTTTCCCGGAGGGAGATCTGGAAACACCATATATTTT. It yields the protein CASSFPGGRSGNTIYF.

This chain uses TRBV18 with TRBJ2-1; the D gene is possibly TRBD1 (5 bases). The CDR3 length is 14 residues. Trimming removed 5 bases at V and 6 bases at J, with 14 bases between. CDR1 is KGHSH and CDR2 is LQKENI in the germline V gene. CDR3 sequence reads: CASSFVDRPNEQFF. The DNA for the CDR3 is TGTGCCAGCTCATTTGTCGACAGACCCAATGAGCAGTTCTTC.

This clone was found once. J is TRBJ1-4 and V is TRBV6-2 or TRBV6-3; D call uncertain. Trimming removed 2 bases at V and 6 bases at J, with 10 bases between. Per germline, CDR1 MNHEY and CDR2 SVGEGT. This CDR3 has 14 residues. CDR3 protein: CASSYPDVDEKLFF. DNA of the CDR3: TGTGCCAGCAGTTACCCCGACGTTGATGAAAAACTGTTTTTT.

V usage is TRBV11-2 and J usage is TRBJ2-7, with D possibly matching TRBD1 (6 bases). V gave up 1 base and J gave up 5 bases, with 21 bases separating them. The CDR3 totals 17 residues. The germline V gene encodes CDR1 SGHAT and CDR2 FQNNGV. The CDR3 spells CASSLARQVIWGNEQYF. In nucleotides, the CDR3 is TGTGCCAGCAGCTTAGCCAGACAGGTGATCTGGGGGAACGAGCAGTACTTC.

This chain uses TRBV28 with TRBJ1-2; a possible D gene is TRBD1 (6 bases). The CDR3 has 13 amino acids. Per the germline V gene, CDR1 is MDHEN and CDR2 is SYDVKM. V lost 2 bases to trimming and J lost 8 bases, with 12 bases between them. CDR3 bases: TGTGCCAGCAGTTTAAAGGGGGTTAGAGGCTACACCTTC. This gives the protein CASSLKGVRGYTF.

The rearrangement joins TRBV11-2 to TRBJ2-1; TRBD2 might be the D (6 bases). Germline CDR1 is SGHAT and CDR2 is FQNNGV. CDR3 length: 15 residues. The V and J ends lost 4 bases and 2 bases respectively, with 12 bases between them. CDR3 residues: CASSWGGGAYNEQFF. The CDR3 bases are TGTGCCAGCAGCTGGGGAGGAGGGGCCTACAATGAGCAGTTCTTC.

The J gene is TRBJ1-1, the V gene TRBV20-1; D not resolved. The CDR3 runs 11 residues. Germline V gene sequence: CDR1 DFQATT, CDR2 SNEGSKA (reference sequence). Trimming pared 4 bases from V and 2 bases from J, leaving 5 bases between. CDR3 nucleotide sequence: TGCAGTGCTATTGACAACACTGAAGCTTTCTTT. Translated: CSAIDNTEAFF.

V and J are TRBV4-1 and TRBJ1-2, with 9 bases lining up with TRBD1. Germline V gene lookup returns CDR1 MGHRA and CDR2 YSYEKL. The CDR3 extends over 17 amino acids. Trimming cost V 0 bases and J 3 bases; bases outside gene matches: 8. CDR3 sequence (DNA): TGCGCCAGCAGCCAAGAAATCGGGACAGGGAGACACTATGGCTACACCTTC. Encoded protein: CASSQEIGTGRHYGYTF.

The rearrangement links TRBV18 to TRBJ1-1, with TRBD1 as a possible D gene (5 bases). CDR1 is KGHSH, CDR2 LQKENI, per germline. The CDR3 length is 13 residues. Trimming shortened V by 2 bases and J by 3 bases, and 7 bases separated the two germline ends. CDR3 sequence: CASSPRGDTEAFF. The CDR3 region has the DNA TGTGCCAGCTCACCAAGGGGAGACACTGAAGCTTTCTTT.

The V gene is TRBV24-1, the J gene TRBJ1-5; maybe TRBD1 (5 bases). Germline V gene data show CDR1 as KGHDR and CDR2 as SFDVKD. Trimming stripped 2 bases from V and 4 bases from J, with 11 bases between. CDR3 length: 15 residues. CDR3 sequence reads: CATSDSREGNQPQHF. The CDR3 coding sequence is TGTGCCACCAGTGATTCAAGGGAGGGGAATCAGCCCCAGCATTTT.

The chain is built from TRBV4-1 and TRBJ2-5; TRBD2 matches 11 bases. Per germline, CDR1 MGHRA and CDR2 YSYEKL. The CDR3 sequence is 18 residues long. V trimming: 4 bases; J trimming: 1 base; junction bases outside the gene matches: 11. The CDR3 is CASSPLGASGGTQETQYF. The CDR3 DNA reads TGCGCCAGCAGCCCCCTCGGGGCTAGCGGGGGGACCCAAGAGACCCAGTACTTC.

The V call is TRBV3-1 (or the pseudogene TRBV3-2), the J call TRBJ2-1; D not certain. There are 13 residues in the CDR3. The V end was cut by 4 bases, the J end by 7 bases, with 11 bases between. Germline lookup yields CDR1 LGHDT and CDR2 YNNKEL (reference sequence). The CDR3 DNA follows: TGTGCCAGCAGCCCCAATGGAAAAAATGAGCAGTTCTTC. Amino acid sequence: CASSPNGKNEQFF.

V usage is TRBV15 and J usage is TRBJ2-4; D possibly matches TRBD1 or TRBD2 (6 bases each). This CDR3 has 17 amino acids. CDR1 LNHNV and CDR2 YYDKDF come from the germline V gene (reference sequence). V was cut by 1 base and J by 3 bases, with 16 bases left in between. The CDR3 bases are TGTGCCACCAGCAGAGGTCTCGGGGGCAGGGGCAAAAACATTCAGTACTTC. Protein: CATSRGLGGRGKNIQYF.

The rearrangement links TRBV7-2 to TRBJ2-1; 7 bases line up with TRBD1. V trimming: 5 bases; J trimming: 4 bases; junction bases outside the gene matches: 8. The V gene's germline CDR1 is SGHTA and CDR2 FQGNSA. There are 15 residues in the CDR3. The CDR3 sequence: CASSIRDSMYNEQFF. The CDR3 region has the DNA TGTGCCAGCAGCATCCGGGACAGTATGTACAATGAGCAGTTCTTC.

This clone was seen once. The chain is built from TRBV23-1 and TRBJ2-1; D not certain. TRBV23-1 belongs to the ORF category, with a function that is uncertain. V gave up 5 bases and J gave up 6 bases, with 17 bases separating them. The CDR3 is 15 amino acids. CDR3 DNA sequence: TGCGCCAGCAGTTTATGGTTACCCCGGGTCAATGAGCAGTTCTTC. It specifies CASSLWLPRVNEQFF.

The V call is TRBV7-6, the J call TRBJ2-3; D not resolved. V lost 6 bases, J lost 5 bases, and 12 bases lay in between. Germline lookup yields CDR1 SGHVS and CDR2 FNYEAQ. There are 13 residues in the CDR3. The CDR3 region is CASRRATGDTQYF. The CDR3, as DNA: TGTGCCAGCAGACGAGCGACTGGAGATACGCAGTATTTT.

This chain joins TRBV11-3 and TRBJ2-1, with D unresolved. Germline V gene data show CDR1 as SGHNT and CDR2 as YENEEA. V lost 2 bases and J lost 6, with 11 bases in between. The CDR3 totals 14 residues. The CDR3: CASSLPAFGNEQFF. CDR3 sequence (DNA): TGTGCCAGCAGCTTACCAGCCTTCGGCAATGAGCAGTTCTTC. Together with reference TRBV11-3 and TRBJ2-1, the CDR3 gives the full variable domain: EAGVVQSPRYKIIEKKQPVAFWCNPISGHNTLYWYLQNLGQGPELLIRYENEEAVDDSQLPKDRFSAERLKGVDSTLKIQPAELGDSAVYLCASSLPAFGNEQFFGPGTRLTVL.